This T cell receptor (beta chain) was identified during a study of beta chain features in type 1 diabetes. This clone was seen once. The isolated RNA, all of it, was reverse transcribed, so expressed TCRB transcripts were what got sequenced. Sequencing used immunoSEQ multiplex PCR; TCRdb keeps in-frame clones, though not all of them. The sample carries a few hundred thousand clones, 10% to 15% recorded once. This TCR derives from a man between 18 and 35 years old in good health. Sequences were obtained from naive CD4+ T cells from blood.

Here the CDR3 reads CASSQDRGFLNEQFF. In DNA, the CDR3 is TGCGCCAGCAGCCAGGACAGGGGGTTCTTGAATGAGCAGTTCTTC. This chain joins TRBV4-1 and TRBJ2-1; TRBD1 matches at 10 bases. The CDR3 loop spans 15 amino acids. Losses at the gene ends were 3 bases for V and 7 bases for J; bases not matched to a gene: 6. The germline V gene encodes CDR1 MGHRA and CDR2 YSYEKL.